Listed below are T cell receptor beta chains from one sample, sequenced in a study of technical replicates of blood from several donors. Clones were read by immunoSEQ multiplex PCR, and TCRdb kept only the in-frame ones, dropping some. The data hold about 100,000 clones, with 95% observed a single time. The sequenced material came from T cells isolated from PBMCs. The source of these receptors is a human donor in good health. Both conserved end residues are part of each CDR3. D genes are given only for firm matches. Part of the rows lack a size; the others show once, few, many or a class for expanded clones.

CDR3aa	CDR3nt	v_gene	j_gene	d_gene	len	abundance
CASSATTGVETQYF	TGTGCCAGCAGCGCGACGACAGGGGTGGAGACCCAGTACTTC	TRBV7-3	TRBJ2-5	TRBD1	14	once
CSARRTGSYNEQFF	TGCAGCGCCAGAAGGACTGGATCCTACAATGAGCAGTTCTTC	TRBV29-1	TRBJ2-1	NA	14	NA
CASSFGQGSYEQYF	TGTGCCAGCAGCTTTGGACAGGGCTCCTACGAGCAGTACTTC	TRBV5-4	TRBJ2-7	TRBD1	14	NA
CASSLKGQGDNSPLHF	TGTGCCAGCAGTTTAAAGGGACAGGGAGACAATTCACCCCTCCACTTT	TRBV28	TRBJ1-6	TRBD1	16	NA
CASRGGPIQPQHF	TGTGCCAGCAGAGGGGGACCGATTCAGCCCCAGCATTTT	TRBV28	TRBJ1-5	NA	13	NA
CASSQKDGTADYEQYF	TGCGCCAGCAGCCAGAAAGACGGGACAGCCGACTACGAGCAGTACTTC	TRBV4-1	TRBJ2-7	TRBD1	16	NA
CASLAGRKQFF	TGTGCCAGTCTCGCCGGGAGGAAGCAGTTCTTC	TRBV19	TRBJ2-1	TRBD2	11	NA
CASSQVGQGNTEAFF	TGTGCCAGCAGCCAAGTGGGCCAGGGGAACACTGAAGCTTTCTTT	TRBV4-2	TRBJ1-1	NA	15	NA
CASSQEEPGDSYEQYF	TGCGCCAGCAGCCAAGAGGAGCCAGGGGACTCCTACGAGCAGTACTTC	TRBV4-1	TRBJ2-7	NA	16	NA
CASSISVTTSSGNTIYF	TGTGCCAGTAGTATCTCTGTCACAACGTCGTCTGGAAACACCATATATTTT	TRBV19	TRBJ1-3	NA	17	NA
CASSERESSYNEQFF	TGTGCCAGCAGTGAACGGGAGAGTTCCTACAATGAGCAGTTCTTC	TRBV6-4	TRBJ2-1	NA	15	NA
CASTDLGGPPPAGVSYEQYF	TGTGCCAGCACAGATCTCGGGGGGCCGCCACCAGCGGGAGTAAGCTACGAGCAGTACTTC	TRBV28	TRBJ2-7	TRBD2	20	NA
CASSLGHRAAGLFF	TGTGCCAGCAGCTTGGGCCATCGGGCCGCAGGGCTGTTTTTT	TRBV5-6	TRBJ1-4	NA	14	NA
CASSYDWNEQFF	TGTGCCAGCAGTTACGACTGGAATGAGCAGTTCTTC	TRBV2	TRBJ2-1	NA	12	NA
CASSPDIGGGETQYF	TGTGCCAGCTCACCCGACATCGGAGGTGGAGAGACCCAGTACTTC	TRBV18	TRBJ2-5	NA	15	NA
CASSLGRTGGNTIYF	TGTGCCAGCAGCCTCGGTAGGACAGGTGGAAACACCATATATTTT	TRBV16	TRBJ1-3	TRBD1	15	NA
CASSLSLAGPINEQFF	TGTGCCAGCAGTTTATCCCTAGCGGGACCCATCAATGAGCAGTTCTTC	TRBV27	TRBJ2-1	TRBD2	16	NA
CASSPGTAQETQYF	TGTGCCAGCAGCCCAGGGACAGCCCAAGAGACCCAGTACTTC	TRBV7-7	TRBJ2-5	TRBD1	14	NA
CASSVGGSWGQSEPQHF	TGTGCCAGCAGCGTAGGAGGGAGTTGGGGACAATCAGAGCCCCAGCATTTT	TRBV9	TRBJ1-5	NA	17	NA
CASSDRDRGTDTQYF	TGTGCCAGCAGTGACCGGGACAGGGGCACAGATACGCAGTATTTT	TRBV6-1	TRBJ2-3	TRBD1	15	once
CATSRDPSGGVDEQFF	TGTGCCACCAGCAGAGATCCTAGCGGGGGTGTCGATGAGCAGTTCTTC	TRBV15	TRBJ2-1	TRBD2	16	NA
CASSLETSGRSYNEQFF	TGTGCCAGCAGTTTAGAGACTAGCGGTCGCTCCTACAATGAGCAGTTCTTC	TRBV28	TRBJ2-1	TRBD2	17	NA
CASSPGTPNSYEQYF	TGTGCCAGCAGCCCCGGGACTCCGAATTCCTACGAGCAGTACTTC	TRBV6-5	TRBJ2-7	NA	15	NA
CASSLGQGNQPQHF	TGTGCCAGCAGCTTAGGACAGGGCAATCAGCCCCAGCATTTT	TRBV11-2	TRBJ1-5	NA	14	NA
CASSPTNQPQHF	TGTGCCAGCTCACCTACTAATCAGCCCCAGCATTTT	TRBV18	TRBJ1-5	NA	12	NA
CASSGDRVSDEQFF	TGCGCCAGCAGCGGGGACAGGGTATCGGATGAGCAGTTCTTC	TRBV10-1	TRBJ2-1	TRBD1	14	NA
CASNSYSNQPQHF	TGTGCCAGCAACAGTTATAGCAATCAGCCCCAGCATTTT	TRBV25-1	TRBJ1-5	NA	13	NA
CASSLVAGGFGYNEQFF	TGTGCCAGCAGCTTAGTAGCGGGAGGTTTTGGCTACAATGAGCAGTTCTTC	TRBV7-2	TRBJ2-1	TRBD2	17	NA
CASSSTTGNSYEQYF	TGTGCCAGCAGCTCGACGACAGGGAACTCCTACGAGCAGTACTTC	TRBV7-8	TRBJ2-7	TRBD1	15	NA
CASSPDSSSYNEQFF	TGTGCTAGCAGCCCGGACAGCAGCTCCTACAATGAGCAGTTCTTC	TRBV7-7	TRBJ2-1	NA	15	NA
CASSAVVNTGELFF	TGTGCCAGCAGTGCGGTAGTCAACACCGGGGAGCTGTTTTTT	TRBV6-1	TRBJ2-2	NA	14	NA
CASSQGYRGDKEKLFF	TGCGCCAGCAGCCAAGGGTACAGGGGAGATAAAGAAAAACTGTTTTTT	TRBV4-1	TRBJ1-4	TRBD1	16	NA
CSVLAGGIGEQFF	TGCAGCGTACTAGCGGGAGGAATCGGTGAGCAGTTCTTC	TRBV29-1	TRBJ2-1	TRBD2	13	NA
CASRLDYNEQFF	TGTGCCAGCCGTCTAGATTACAATGAGCAGTTCTTC	TRBV7-9	TRBJ2-1	NA	12	NA
CASSEALRQGKPYGYTF	TGTGCCAGCAGTGAAGCGCTTCGGCAGGGAAAGCCCTATGGCTACACCTTC	TRBV2	TRBJ1-2	NA	17	once
CASSLSGAGRDEQYF	TGTGCCAGCAGTTTATCGGGAGCGGGAAGGGACGAGCAGTACTTC	TRBV27	TRBJ2-7	TRBD2	15	NA
CASSASGGYNEQFF	TGTGCCAGCAGCGCCAGCGGGGGGTACAATGAGCAGTTCTTC	TRBV9	TRBJ2-1	TRBD2	14	NA
CASRVSGTSGGGGELFF	TGCGCCAGCAGAGTCTCCGGGACTAGCGGGGGCGGCGGGGAGCTGTTTTTT	TRBV5-1	TRBJ2-2	TRBD2	17	NA
CASSRDLSTGELFF	TGTGCCAGCAGCCGTGACTTATCCACCGGGGAGCTGTTTTTT	TRBV7-9	TRBJ2-2	NA	14	once
CASSLGRDRPEKLFF	TGTGCCAGCAGTTTGGGCCGGGACAGACCGGAAAAACTGTTTTTT	TRBV27	TRBJ1-4	TRBD1	15	NA
CASSKVSSGRAKMYNEQFF	TGTGCCAGCAGCAAAGTGAGTAGCGGGAGGGCCAAGATGTACAATGAGCAGTTCTTC	TRBV21-1	TRBJ2-1	NA	19	NA
CASSKRVGQGADEQFF	TGTGCCAGCAGCAAGAGGGTGGGACAGGGGGCAGATGAGCAGTTCTTC	TRBV7-2	TRBJ2-1	TRBD1	16	once
CASSAGTVAKNIQYF	TGTGCCAGCAGCGCGGGTACCGTAGCCAAAAACATTCAGTACTTC	TRBV2	TRBJ2-4	NA	15	NA
CASSFSAIVREEKLFF	TGTGCCAGCAGCTTTTCAGCGATTGTGAGGGAGGAAAAACTGTTTTTT	TRBV7-9	TRBJ1-4	NA	16	NA
CASSQQTPVDLAGAEQFF	TGCGCCAGCAGCCAGCAAACTCCTGTCGATTTAGCGGGAGCTGAGCAGTTCTTC	TRBV4-1	TRBJ2-1	TRBD2	18	NA
CASSFAGTGGNEQYF	TGCGCCAGCAGCTTTGCCGGGACAGGGGGCAACGAGCAGTACTTC	TRBV5-1	TRBJ2-7	TRBD1	15	NA
CASTDQGSEQPQHF	TGTGCCAGTACCGACCAGGGGAGTGAGCAGCCCCAGCATTTT	TRBV25-1	TRBJ1-5	NA	14	once
CASSTPYQGSNEQFF	TGTGCCAGCAGTACCCCATATCAGGGCAGCAATGAGCAGTTCTTC	TRBV28	TRBJ2-1	NA	15	NA
CSVARGGTEAFF	TGCAGCGTTGCAAGGGGGGGGACTGAAGCTTTCTTT	TRBV29-1	TRBJ1-1	NA	12	NA
CASSLSGGAGNEQFF	TGTGCCAGCAGCCTTAGCGGGGGGGCCGGCAATGAGCAGTTCTTC	TRBV6-4	TRBJ2-1	TRBD2	15	NA
CATSRDLSQGFGYTF	TGTGCCACCAGCAGAGATCTTTCGCAGGGGTTCGGCTACACCTTC	TRBV15	TRBJ1-2	NA	15	NA
CASNLRFGTYQPQHF	TGTGCCAGCAACCTGAGGTTCGGGACTTATCAGCCCCAGCATTTT	TRBV28	TRBJ1-5	NA	15	NA
CASSSTSNTGELFF	TGTGCCAGCAGTTCGACAAGTAACACCGGGGAGCTGTTTTTT	TRBV27	TRBJ2-2	NA	14	NA